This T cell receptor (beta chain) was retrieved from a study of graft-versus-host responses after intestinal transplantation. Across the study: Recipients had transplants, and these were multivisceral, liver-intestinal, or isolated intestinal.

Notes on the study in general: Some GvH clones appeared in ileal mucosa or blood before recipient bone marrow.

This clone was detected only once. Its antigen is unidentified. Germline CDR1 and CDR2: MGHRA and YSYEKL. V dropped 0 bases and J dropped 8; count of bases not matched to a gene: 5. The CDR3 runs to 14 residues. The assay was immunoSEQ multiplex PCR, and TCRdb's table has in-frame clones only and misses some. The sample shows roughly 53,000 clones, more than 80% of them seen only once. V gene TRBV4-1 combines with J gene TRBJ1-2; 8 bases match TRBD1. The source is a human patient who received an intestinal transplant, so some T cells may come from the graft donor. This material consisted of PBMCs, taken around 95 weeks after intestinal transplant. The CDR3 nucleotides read TGCGCCAGCAGCCAAGATTGGACAGGGACCGGCTACACCTTC. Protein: CASSQDWTGTGYTF.